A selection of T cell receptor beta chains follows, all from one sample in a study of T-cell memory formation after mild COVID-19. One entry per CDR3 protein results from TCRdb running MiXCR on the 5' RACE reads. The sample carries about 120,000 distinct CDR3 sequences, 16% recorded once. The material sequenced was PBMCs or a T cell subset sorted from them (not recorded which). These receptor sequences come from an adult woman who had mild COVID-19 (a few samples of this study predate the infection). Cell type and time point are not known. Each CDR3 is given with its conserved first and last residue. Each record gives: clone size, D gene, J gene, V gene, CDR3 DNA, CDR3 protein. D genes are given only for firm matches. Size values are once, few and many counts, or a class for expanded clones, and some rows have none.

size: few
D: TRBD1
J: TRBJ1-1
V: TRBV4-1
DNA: TGCGCCAGCAGCCAAGGGGGACAGGGCCGATCGAACACTGAAGCTTTCTTT
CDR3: CASSQGGQGRSNTEAFF

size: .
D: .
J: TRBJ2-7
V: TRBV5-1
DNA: TGCGCCAGCAGCTTGGGACCTGTTAGGCAGGGGCCTAGGGAGGAGCAGTACTTC
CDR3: CASSLGPVRQGPREEQYF

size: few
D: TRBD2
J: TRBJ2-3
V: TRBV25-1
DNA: TGTGCCAGCAGCCCCCGGGGGGGTCGCACAGATACGCAGTATTTT
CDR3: CASSPRGGRTDTQYF

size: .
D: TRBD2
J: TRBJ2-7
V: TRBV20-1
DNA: TGCAGTGCTAGGGGGACTAGCGGGTCGCCCTCCTACGAGCAGTACTTC
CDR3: CSARGTSGSPSYEQYF

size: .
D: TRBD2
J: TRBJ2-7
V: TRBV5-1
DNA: TGCGCCAGCAGCTATACTAGCGGGGGGGCCTACGAGCAGTACTTC
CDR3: CASSYTSGGAYEQYF

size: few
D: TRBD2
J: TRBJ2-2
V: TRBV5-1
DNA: TGCGCCAGCAGCTTAGGACTAGCGGGAGTGAACACCGGGGAGCTGTTTTTT
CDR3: CASSLGLAGVNTGELFF

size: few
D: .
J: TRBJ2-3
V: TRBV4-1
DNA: TGCGCCAGCAGCCAAGCGGTCGTCCTAGACACAGATACGCAGTATTTT
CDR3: CASSQAVVLDTDTQYF

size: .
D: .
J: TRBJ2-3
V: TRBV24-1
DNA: TGTGCCACCAGTGATTTAGCGGAAAGCACAGATACGCAGTATTTT
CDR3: CATSDLAESTDTQYF

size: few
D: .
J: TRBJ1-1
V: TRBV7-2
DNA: TGTGCCAGCAGCTTAGTTGCGCGGGGGGCCACTGAAGCTTTCTTT
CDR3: CASSLVARGATEAFF

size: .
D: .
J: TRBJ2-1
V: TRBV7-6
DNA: TGTGCCAGCAGCTTATGGGTGGCCCCTGACAATGAGCAGTTCTTC
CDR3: CASSLWVAPDNEQFF

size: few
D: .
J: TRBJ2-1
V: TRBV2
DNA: TGTGCCAGCAGCGTAGCGCGGGCTCGACTCAATGAGCAGTTCTTC
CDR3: CASSVARARLNEQFF

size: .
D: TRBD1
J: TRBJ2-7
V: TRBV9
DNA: TGTGCCAGCGCGGACAGGGGATCCTACGAGCAGTACTTC
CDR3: CASADRGSYEQYF

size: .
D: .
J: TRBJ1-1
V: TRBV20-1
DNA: TGCAGTGCCCAGGAGCCCAGGGGTGCTACTGAAGCTTTCTTT
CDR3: CSAQEPRGATEAFF

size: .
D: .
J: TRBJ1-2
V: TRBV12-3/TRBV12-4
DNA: TGTGCCAGCCAGGGACGCAACTATGGCTACACCTTC
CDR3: CASQGRNYGYTF

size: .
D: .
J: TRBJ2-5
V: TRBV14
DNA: TGTGCCAGCAGCAGGGGTTTGGAGACCCAGTACTTC
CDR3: CASSRGLETQYF

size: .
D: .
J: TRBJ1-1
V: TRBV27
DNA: TGTGCCAGCACCCCCTTAGGACGAACAGGGACACAAGCTTTCTTT
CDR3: CASTPLGRTGTQAFF

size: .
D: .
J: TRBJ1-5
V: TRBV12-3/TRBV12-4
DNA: TGTGCCAGCAGTCGACAGCCCGCGACGGCCCAGCATTTT
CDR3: CASSRQPATAQHF

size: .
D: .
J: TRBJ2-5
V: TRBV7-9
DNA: TGTGCCAGCAGCTTAGCTAGACAAGAGACCCAGTACTTC
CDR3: CASSLARQETQYF

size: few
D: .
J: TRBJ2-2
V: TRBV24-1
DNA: TGTGCCACCAGTGATCCGGGGACGGGGAACACCGGGGAGCTGTTTTTT
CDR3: CATSDPGTGNTGELFF

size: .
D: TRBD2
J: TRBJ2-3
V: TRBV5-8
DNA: TGTGCCAGCAGCCACCGACTAGCGACGGCCACAGATACGCAGTATTTT
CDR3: CASSHRLATATDTQYF

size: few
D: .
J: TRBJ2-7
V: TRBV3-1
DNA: TGTGCCAGCAGCGTAAGGGACGAGCAGTACTTC
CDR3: CASSVRDEQYF

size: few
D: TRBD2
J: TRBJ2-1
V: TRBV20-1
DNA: TGCAGTGCTGGGACTAGCGGCCGAAGCTCCTACAATGAGCAGTTCTTC
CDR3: CSAGTSGRSSYNEQFF

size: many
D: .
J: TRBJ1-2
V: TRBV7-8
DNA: TGTGCCAGCAGCTTAGATCTTTTGCGGGCCCACTCTAACTATGGCTACACCTTC
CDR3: CASSLDLLRAHSNYGYTF

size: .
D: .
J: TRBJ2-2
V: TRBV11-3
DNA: TGTGCCAGCAGCTTAGAGACCGGGGAGCTGTTTTTT
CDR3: CASSLETGELFF

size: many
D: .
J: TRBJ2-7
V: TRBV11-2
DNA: TGTGCCAGCAGCTTAACCAGCTACGAGCAGTACTTC
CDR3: CASSLTSYEQYF

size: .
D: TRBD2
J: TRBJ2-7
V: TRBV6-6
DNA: TGTGCCAGCAGTTACGTTGCGGGAGAGGCCTACGAGCAGTACTTC
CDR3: CASSYVAGEAYEQYF

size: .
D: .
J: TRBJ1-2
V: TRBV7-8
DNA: TGTGCCAGCAGCTTATCTAACCGAGGAAGTGGATATGGCTACACCTTC
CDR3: CASSLSNRGSGYGYTF

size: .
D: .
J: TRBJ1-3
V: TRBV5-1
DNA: TGCGCCAGCAGCTCATCCCTGACATCCTCCTCTGGAAACACCATATATTTT
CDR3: CASSSSLTSSSGNTIYF

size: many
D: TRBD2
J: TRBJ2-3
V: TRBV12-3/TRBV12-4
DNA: TGTGCCAGCAGTCGCCCAGGACTAGCAAGTGGGGTTGGAGATACGCAGTATTTT
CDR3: CASSRPGLASGVGDTQYF

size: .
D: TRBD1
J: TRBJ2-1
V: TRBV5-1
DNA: TGCGCCAGCAGCCCCCGACAGGGGGCTTTCGATGAGCAGTTCTTC
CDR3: CASSPRQGAFDEQFF

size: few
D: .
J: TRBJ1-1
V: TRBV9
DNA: TGTGCCAGCAGCGTAGGGGTTCTGACTGAAGCTTTCTTT
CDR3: CASSVGVLTEAFF

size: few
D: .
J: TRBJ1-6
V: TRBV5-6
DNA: TGTGCCAGCAGCTCTCAGGGTTATAATTCACCCCTCCACTTT
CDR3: CASSSQGYNSPLHF

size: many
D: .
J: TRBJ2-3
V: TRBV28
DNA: TGTGCCAGCAGTTTTCTGGCTGGGACAGATACGCAGTATTTT
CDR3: CASSFLAGTDTQYF

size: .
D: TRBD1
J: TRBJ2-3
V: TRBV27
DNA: TGTGCCAGCAGCCTGGACAGGTCCACAGATACGCAGTATTTT
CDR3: CASSLDRSTDTQYF

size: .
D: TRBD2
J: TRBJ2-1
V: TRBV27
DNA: TGTGCCAGCGCGACTAGCGGGGTTAATGAGCAGTTCTTC
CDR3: CASATSGVNEQFF

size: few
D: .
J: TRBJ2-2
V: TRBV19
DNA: TGTGCCAGTCTACAGGGTGGGAACACCGGGGAGCTGTTTTTT
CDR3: CASLQGGNTGELFF

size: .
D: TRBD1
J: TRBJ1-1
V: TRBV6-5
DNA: TGTGCCAGCAGTGATTACAGGGGGGGTACTGAAGCTTTCTTT
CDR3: CASSDYRGGTEAFF

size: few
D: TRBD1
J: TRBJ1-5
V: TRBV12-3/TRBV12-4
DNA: TGTGCCAGCAGTGCCGGGACAGGCTTTAATCAGCCCCAGCATTTT
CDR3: CASSAGTGFNQPQHF

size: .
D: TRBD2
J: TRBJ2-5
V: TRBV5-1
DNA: TGCGCCAGCAGCTTGGCGGCAGGAGTCTCCGGACTAGCGGGGATCCGGGGGCAAGAGACCCAGTACTTC
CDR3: CASSLAAGVSGLAGIRGQETQYF

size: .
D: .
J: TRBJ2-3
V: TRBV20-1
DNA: TGCAGTGCTAGGAGGGGACCTAGCACAGATACGCAGTATTTT
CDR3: CSARRGPSTDTQYF

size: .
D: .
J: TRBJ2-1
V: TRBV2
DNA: TGTGCCAGCAGTGACTTTGATTTAGGGGAGCAGTTCTTC
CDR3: CASSDFDLGEQFF

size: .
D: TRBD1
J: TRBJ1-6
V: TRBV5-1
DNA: TGCGCCAGCAGCCGACAGGGGAATTCACCCCTCCACTTT
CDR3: CASSRQGNSPLHF

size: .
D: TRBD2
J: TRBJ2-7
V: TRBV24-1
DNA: TGTGCCACCAGTGACCCGACTAGCGGGAGTTACGAGCAGTACTTC
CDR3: CATSDPTSGSYEQYF

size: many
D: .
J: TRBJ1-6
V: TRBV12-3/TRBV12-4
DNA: TGTGCCAGCAGCCGGGGACACTTGGATTCACCCCTCCACTTT
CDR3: CASSRGHLDSPLHF

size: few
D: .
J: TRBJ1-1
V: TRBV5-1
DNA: TGCGCCAGCAGCTTGGGGACAGCCGTCCTGAACACTGAAGCTTTCTTT
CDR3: CASSLGTAVLNTEAFF